This is a list of T cell receptor beta chains from one sample in a study of shared clonotypes between healthy human individuals. Some clones are missing from TCRdb's copy, which holds only in-frame ones; the method was immunoSEQ multiplex PCR. Altogether about 380,000 clones are present, around 96% being singletons, with the ten largest covering more than 0.3%. The sequencing sample was made of memory CD8+ T cells sorted from blood. The origin of the receptors is a man younger than 40 in good health. Both conserved end residues are part of each CDR3. The order of the fields is V gene, J gene, clone size, D gene, CDR3 protein, CDR3 DNA. D genes are given only for firm matches. Where a row states a size, it is once, few, many or the class of an expanded clone; other rows omit it.

V gene: TRBV6-1
J gene: TRBJ1-4
clone size: .
D gene: .
CDR3 protein: CASSVGGLFEKLFF
CDR3 DNA: TGTGCCAGCAGTGTCGGCGGCCTGTTCGAAAAACTGTTTTTT

V gene: TRBV29-1
J gene: TRBJ2-7
clone size: .
D gene: .
CDR3 protein: CSVVLRGFSYEQYF
CDR3 DNA: TGCAGCGTTGTGCTACGGGGCTTCTCCTACGAGCAGTACTTC

V gene: TRBV28
J gene: TRBJ1-4
clone size: .
D gene: .
CDR3 protein: CASSLWVAGNEKLFF
CDR3 DNA: TGTGCCAGCAGTTTATGGGTAGCGGGTAATGAAAAACTGTTTTTT

V gene: TRBV9
J gene: TRBJ2-5
clone size: .
D gene: .
CDR3 protein: CASSRGQRETQYF
CDR3 DNA: TGTGCCAGCAGTCGCGGACAGCGCGAGACCCAGTACTTC

V gene: TRBV6-1
J gene: TRBJ2-7
clone size: .
D gene: .
CDR3 protein: CASSEVGYEQYF
CDR3 DNA: TGTGCCAGCAGTGAAGTCGGCTACGAGCAGTACTTC

V gene: TRBV6-1
J gene: TRBJ2-3
clone size: once
D gene: .
CDR3 protein: CASSEADTQYF
CDR3 DNA: TGTGCCAGCAGTGAAGCAGATACGCAGTATTTT

V gene: TRBV6-1
J gene: TRBJ2-3
clone size: .
D gene: .
CDR3 protein: CASSELTGTLTDTQYF
CDR3 DNA: TGTGCCAGCAGTGAATTAACAGGTACCCTGACAGATACGCAGTATTTT

V gene: TRBV6-1
J gene: TRBJ2-7
clone size: .
D gene: .
CDR3 protein: CASSEAYEQYF
CDR3 DNA: TGTGCCAGCAGTGAAGCCTACGAGCAGTACTTC

V gene: TRBV28
J gene: TRBJ2-7
clone size: .
D gene: .
CDR3 protein: CASSFFPMRAADEQYF
CDR3 DNA: TGTGCCAGCAGCTTCTTTCCGATGAGGGCGGCCGACGAGCAGTACTTC

V gene: TRBV7-6
J gene: TRBJ1-1
clone size: .
D gene: .
CDR3 protein: CASSSRGGDTEAFF
CDR3 DNA: TGTGCCAGCAGCTCCAGGGGAGGGGACACTGAAGCTTTCTTT

V gene: TRBV19
J gene: TRBJ1-1
clone size: few
D gene: .
CDR3 protein: CASKRRAEAFF
CDR3 DNA: TGTGCCAGTAAACGGCGCGCAGAAGCTTTCTTT

V gene: TRBV5-1
J gene: TRBJ2-1
clone size: .
D gene: .
CDR3 protein: CASSATSPSSYNEQFF
CDR3 DNA: TGCGCCAGCAGCGCCACTAGCCCGAGCTCCTACAATGAGCAGTTCTTC

V gene: TRBV19
J gene: TRBJ2-7
clone size: once
D gene: TRBD2
CDR3 protein: CASSGAGGPYEQYF
CDR3 DNA: TGTGCCAGTAGTGGAGCGGGAGGGCCCTACGAGCAGTACTTC

V gene: TRBV7-9
J gene: TRBJ2-1
clone size: .
D gene: .
CDR3 protein: CASSLGVEQFF
CDR3 DNA: TGTGCCAGCAGCTTAGGGGTTGAGCAGTTCTTC

V gene: TRBV2
J gene: TRBJ2-3
clone size: .
D gene: .
CDR3 protein: CASGPGPYTQYF
CDR3 DNA: TGTGCCAGCGGGCCAGGACCTTATACGCAGTATTTT

V gene: TRBV18
J gene: TRBJ1-2
clone size: once
D gene: .
CDR3 protein: CASSPLAQPSYGYTF
CDR3 DNA: TGTGCCAGCTCACCACTGGCGCAGCCCTCCTATGGCTACACCTTC

V gene: TRBV18
J gene: TRBJ2-1
clone size: .
D gene: TRBD1
CDR3 protein: CASSPGGTGLEQFF
CDR3 DNA: TGTGCCAGCTCGCCAGGGGGGACAGGGCTCGAGCAGTTCTTC

V gene: TRBV2
J gene: TRBJ2-3
clone size: .
D gene: .
CDR3 protein: CASSELGGETDTQYF
CDR3 DNA: TGTGCCAGCAGTGAATTGGGCGGGGAAACAGATACGCAGTATTTT

V gene: TRBV5-1
J gene: TRBJ2-7
clone size: .
D gene: .
CDR3 protein: CASSFGRGSYEQYF
CDR3 DNA: TGCGCCAGCAGCTTTGGCAGGGGATCCTACGAGCAGTACTTC

V gene: TRBV4-1
J gene: TRBJ2-2
clone size: .
D gene: .
CDR3 protein: CASSQQDANTGELFF
CDR3 DNA: TGCGCCAGCAGCCAGCAGGACGCGAACACCGGGGAGCTGTTTTTT

V gene: TRBV6-1
J gene: TRBJ1-5
clone size: .
D gene: TRBD1
CDR3 protein: CASSPPGTANQPQHF
CDR3 DNA: TGTGCCAGCAGTCCTCCCGGGACAGCGAATCAGCCCCAGCATTTT

V gene: TRBV7-9
J gene: TRBJ1-4
clone size: .
D gene: .
CDR3 protein: CASSLEGGPNEKLFF
CDR3 DNA: TGTGCCAGCAGCTTAGAGGGGGGGCCTAATGAAAAACTGTTTTTT

V gene: TRBV30
J gene: TRBJ1-2
clone size: .
D gene: .
CDR3 protein: CAWDSYYGYTF
CDR3 DNA: TGTGCCTGGGACAGCTACTATGGCTACACCTTC

V gene: TRBV28
J gene: TRBJ1-1
clone size: .
D gene: .
CDR3 protein: CASSLSQGLEAFF
CDR3 DNA: TGTGCCAGCAGTTTGTCTCAGGGGCTTGAAGCTTTCTTT

V gene: TRBV15
J gene: TRBJ2-5
clone size: .
D gene: TRBD1
CDR3 protein: CATSRGTGVRETQYF
CDR3 DNA: TGTGCCACCAGCAGAGGTACAGGGGTCCGGGAGACCCAGTACTTC

V gene: TRBV5-4
J gene: TRBJ2-4
clone size: .
D gene: .
CDR3 protein: CASSLKGIQYF
CDR3 DNA: TGTGCCAGCAGCTTGAAGGGCATTCAGTACTTC

V gene: TRBV6-4
J gene: TRBJ2-7
clone size: .
D gene: .
CDR3 protein: CANILGSGPHVEQYF
CDR3 DNA: TGTGCCAACATCCTCGGTAGCGGCCCTCACGTCGAGCAGTACTTC

V gene: TRBV30
J gene: TRBJ1-3
clone size: .
D gene: .
CDR3 protein: CAWRPDGRGNTIYF
CDR3 DNA: TGTGCCTGGCGGCCGGACGGAAGGGGGAACACCATATATTTT

V gene: TRBV7-9
J gene: TRBJ2-5
clone size: once
D gene: TRBD1
CDR3 protein: CASSSRQGSSETQYF
CDR3 DNA: TGTGCCAGCAGCTCTAGACAGGGGAGTTCGGAGACCCAGTACTTC

V gene: TRBV5-1
J gene: TRBJ1-3
clone size: once
D gene: .
CDR3 protein: CASSLEGRQAGNTIYF
CDR3 DNA: TGCGCCAGCAGCTTGGAGGGCAGGCAAGCTGGAAACACCATATATTTT

V gene: TRBV5-1
J gene: TRBJ1-4
clone size: .
D gene: .
CDR3 protein: CASSLREGTNEKLFF
CDR3 DNA: TGCGCCAGCAGCTTGCGGGAAGGGACTAATGAAAAACTGTTTTTT

V gene: TRBV28
J gene: TRBJ2-2
clone size: .
D gene: .
CDR3 protein: CASRVSGELFF
CDR3 DNA: TGTGCCAGCAGAGTATCCGGGGAGCTGTTTTTT

V gene: TRBV10-3
J gene: TRBJ2-2
clone size: .
D gene: .
CDR3 protein: CAISESRGMDTGELFF
CDR3 DNA: TGTGCCATCAGTGAGTCCAGAGGTATGGACACCGGGGAGCTGTTTTTT

V gene: TRBV6-1
J gene: TRBJ2-1
clone size: .
D gene: .
CDR3 protein: CASRAAGSHNEQFF
CDR3 DNA: TGTGCCAGCAGGGCCGCGGGATCTCACAATGAGCAGTTCTTC

V gene: TRBV20-1
J gene: TRBJ1-2
clone size: .
D gene: .
CDR3 protein: CSARQVGYTF
CDR3 DNA: TGCAGTGCTCGACAGGTCGGCTACACCTTC

V gene: TRBV6-5
J gene: TRBJ1-1
clone size: .
D gene: .
CDR3 protein: CASSYSINTEAFF
CDR3 DNA: TGTGCCAGCAGTTACTCAATCAACACTGAAGCTTTCTTT

V gene: TRBV5-1
J gene: TRBJ1-3
clone size: .
D gene: .
CDR3 protein: CASSLTESSGNTIYF
CDR3 DNA: TGCGCCAGCAGCTTGACAGAGAGCTCTGGAAACACCATATATTTT

V gene: TRBV30
J gene: TRBJ2-7
clone size: .
D gene: .
CDR3 protein: CAWRDRGYEQYF
CDR3 DNA: TGTGCCTGGAGGGACAGAGGATACGAGCAGTACTTC

V gene: TRBV19
J gene: TRBJ2-1
clone size: .
D gene: .
CDR3 protein: CASSIGRGGSLEQFF
CDR3 DNA: TGTGCCAGTAGTATAGGAAGGGGTGGGAGCCTTGAGCAGTTCTTC

V gene: TRBV5-8
J gene: TRBJ1-5
clone size: .
D gene: .
CDR3 protein: CASSLNRGSNQPQHF
CDR3 DNA: TGTGCCAGCAGCTTAAATAGAGGGTCCAATCAGCCCCAGCATTTT

V gene: TRBV28
J gene: TRBJ2-7
clone size: .
D gene: .
CDR3 protein: CASIQAGRSYEQYF
CDR3 DNA: TGTGCCAGCATCCAAGCGGGCCGCTCCTACGAGCAGTACTTC

V gene: TRBV5-4
J gene: TRBJ2-3
clone size: once
D gene: .
CDR3 protein: CASSFTRRGFTDTQYF
CDR3 DNA: TGTGCCAGCAGTTTTACCCGGAGGGGTTTCACAGATACGCAGTATTTT

V gene: TRBV30
J gene: TRBJ2-1
clone size: .
D gene: TRBD2
CDR3 protein: CAGTSDYNEQFF
CDR3 DNA: TGTGCGGGGACTAGCGATTACAATGAGCAGTTCTTC

V gene: TRBV19
J gene: TRBJ2-2
clone size: .
D gene: .
CDR3 protein: CASSSRGVGELFF
CDR3 DNA: TGTGCCAGTAGTAGTCGAGGAGTCGGGGAGCTGTTTTTT

V gene: TRBV4-1
J gene: TRBJ2-1
clone size: .
D gene: .
CDR3 protein: CASSQGRTILEQFF
CDR3 DNA: TGCGCCAGCAGCCAGGGTAGGACTATCCTAGAGCAGTTCTTC